These 5 T cell receptor beta chains were sequenced from one sample in a study of Graves' ophthalmopathy and Graves' hyperthyroidism. TCR beta CDR3 regions were amplified from RNA transcripts. The library came from an HTBI-primed first-round RT-PCR and a second-round multiplex PCR. Via MiXCR, TCRdb re-called the multiplex PCR reads, giving one row per CDR3 protein. This table has 500,000 to 700,000 distinct CDR3 sequences, roughly 40% appearing once. The sequenced material came from peripheral blood or thyroid tissue (not recorded which). These receptors were collected from an adult man with Graves' hyperthyroidism.

This clonotype has just a few counts. This chain links TRBV9 with TRBJ2-7; tentatively, D is TRBD2 (6 bases). The DNA end is more similar to TRBJ2-1, so the J call may be wrong. Germline values: CDR1 SGDLS, CDR2 YYNGEE. CDR3 length: 12 amino acids. Here the CDR3 DNA reads TGTGCCAGCAGCTCAGACGGGGGAAAGCAGTTCTTC. Translating it yields CASSSDGGKQFF.

V gene TRBV7-6 combines with J gene TRBJ2-3; the match to TRBD1 covers 12 bases. This CDR3 region has 19 residues. The germline V gene has CDR1 SGHVS and CDR2 FNYEAQ. Losses at the gene ends were 5 bases for V and 2 bases for J; bases not matched to a gene: 14. This chain's CDR3 is CASSPMNPGQGAHTDTQYF. DNA of the CDR3: TGTGCCAGCAGCCCCATGAATCCGGGACAGGGGGCACACACAGATACGCAGTATTTT.

The chain is built from TRBV19 and TRBJ1-1; 7 nucleotides agree with TRBD1. J gave up 0 bases and V 6 bases, and 4 bases lay outside the gene matches. Per the germline V gene, CDR1 is LNHDA and CDR2 is SQIVND (reference sequence). This CDR3 region has 14 residues. The CDR3 sequence: CASRNRGLNTEAFF. CDR3 bases: TGTGCCAGTAGAAACAGGGGCTTGAACACTGAAGCTTTCTTT.

There are many counts of this clonotype. The chain carries TRBV5-1 and TRBJ2-2, with 8 bases matching TRBD1. With 1 base clipped from V and 6 bases from J, the junction kept 8 bases outside the gene matches. Germline V CDR1 and CDR2: SGHRS, YFSETQ. This CDR3 has 16 amino acids. The DNA for the CDR3 is TGCGCCAGCAGCTTGCTCGGACAGGGATCGTCCGGGGAGCTGTTTTTT. Amino acids: CASSLLGQGSSGELFF.

As to this clonotype: A much larger clone lies one base from this, so it may be a read error. No DNA is shown, since the ends of the CDR3 on it are uncertain; the CDR3 is the one TCRdb lists. This chain links TRBV10-3 with TRBJ1-1; the table's D call, TRBD1, has no DNA check behind it. Germline V gene sequence: CDR1 ENHRY, CDR2 SYGVKD. The CDR3 spans 11 residues, counting both ends. The CDR3 sequence: CAVAQGAEASF.